The sequence of this T cell receptor beta chain was determined in a study of T cells after yellow fever vaccination. This clonotype was seen at least ten times. The antigen remains undetermined. CDR3 length: 15 amino acids. Germline CDR1 reads SGHVS; CDR2 reads FQNEAQ. V lost 6 bases, J lost 8 bases, and 12 bases stayed unmatched. Study outcomes and limitations: FACS-sorted repertoires could contain abundant clonotypes contaminating from the bulk population.

Using its own MiXCR run on the 5' RACE reads, TCRdb lists one record per CDR3 protein. This table holds around 530,000 distinct CDR3 sequences, less than 20% found once. The gene calls are TRBV7-8 and TRBJ2-1, with TRBD1 matching over 8 bases. The receptor comes from a man between 18 and 35 years old who received the YFV17D yellow fever vaccine. Sequenced here: PBMCs, sampled around 5 days after the first yellow fever vaccination. The CDR3 DNA follows: TGTGCCAGCAGACCCGCCCGGACAGGGTATCATGAGCAGTTCTTC. Protein product: CASRPARTGYHEQFF.